This entry lists 25 T cell receptor beta chains sequenced from one sample in a study of circulating CD8 cells and anti-PD-1 response in melanoma. Using around 15 ng of total RNA, TCR libraries were made with the QIAseq Immune Repertoire TCR panel. MiXCR, run by TCRdb on the reads, gives a single entry per CDR3 protein. The sample includes fewer than 400 distinct CDR3 sequences, around 7% of them seen just once. Four subsets defined by PD-1 and/or TIGIT were sorted from live CD3+CD8+TCRalphabeta+ cells. Sequences were derived from CD8+ T cells from PBMCs, sampled at baseline or after one month of anti-PD-1 therapy (not recorded which). Receptors originate from a human donor with melanoma.

This clonotype is labeled large. V gene TRBV12-3 or TRBV12-4 combines with J gene TRBJ2-3, with unresolved D. The CDR3 loop spans 13 amino acids. Trimming took off 2 bases at V and 5 bases at J, with 8 bases between the two ends. In DNA, the CDR3 is TGTGCCAGCAGTTTATTGAGGCGAGATACGCAGTATTTT. Protein product: CASSLLRRDTQYF.

Relative to its sample, this clonotype is medium-sized. This may be a read error, as it is one base from a much larger clone. It is likely a read error, because the conserved phenylalanine at the end of the CDR3 is missing. The V gene is TRBV18, the J gene TRBJ2-7, with D perhaps matching TRBD1 (6 bases). Germline V lookup: CDR1 KGHSH, CDR2 LQKENI. The V and J ends lost 3 bases and 6 bases respectively, with 15 bases between them. This CDR3 has 14 amino acids. The CDR3 here is CASSPTGYFGEQYS. DNA for the CDR3: TGTGCCAGCTCACCCACAGGGTACTTCGGCGAGCAGTACTCC.

Points on this clonotype: It may be a read error: a sequence one base away is much more abundant. The CDR3 bases are TGTGCCTGGAGTTCGGACAGGGGTTACAATGAGCGGTTCTTC. Amino acid sequence: CAWSSDRGYNERFF. This rearrangement joins TRBV30 to TRBJ2-1; TRBD1 matches 9 bases. CDR3 length: 14 amino acids. Germline V gene lookup returns CDR1 GTSNPN and CDR2 SVGIG (reference sequence).

This clonotype has a handful of counts. The chain has TRBV12-3 or TRBV12-4 and TRBJ2-1, with 10 bases fitting TRBD1. CDR3 length: 15 residues. V trimming: 8 bases; J trimming: 5 bases; junction bases outside the gene matches: 9. As DNA, the CDR3 is TGTGCCAGCGAATTTGGACAGGGGGTCAACAATGAGCAGTTCTTC. Translation gives CASEFGQGVNNEQFF.

This clonotype is deemed medium-sized (0.01 to 0.1%). The chain carries TRBV28 and TRBJ2-7; 10 bases are shared with TRBD2. After removal of 5 bases from V and 1 base from J, the junction contained 8 bases not matched to a gene. Germline V gives CDR1 MDHEN, CDR2 SYDVKM. The CDR3 has 16 residues. The CDR3: CASSPLTSGLSYEQYF. Written as DNA, the CDR3 is TGTGCCAGCAGTCCCTTGACTAGCGGGCTTTCCTACGAGCAGTACTTC.

A note on this clonotype: Without the conserved terminal phenylalanine or tryptophan, this CDR3 likely stems from a read error. This rearrangement joins TRBV6-5 to TRBJ1-1, with D unresolved. The CDR3 loop spans 14 amino acids. Trimming stripped 0 bases from V and 2 bases from J, with 7 bases between. Germline assignment: CDR1 MNHEY and CDR2 SVGAGI. The CDR3 region has the DNA TGTGCCAGCAGTTACTCGTCCCCCAACACTGAAGCTTTCCTT. Residues: CASSYSSPNTEAFL.

By its share, this clonotype is medium-sized. The chain employs TRBV24-1 and TRBJ2-5; D possibly matches TRBD1 or TRBD2 (5 bases each). Germline values: CDR1 KGHDR, CDR2 SFDVKD. The CDR3 has 16 amino acids. Trimming removed 4 bases at V and 4 bases at J, with 18 bases between. The CDR3 DNA is TGTGCCACCAGTGACACCGCCGGGGCCCAGGGAGAGACCCAGTACTTC. This gives the protein CATSDTAGAQGETQYF.

This clonotype is classed as medium-sized (0.01 to 0.1%). The rearrangement links TRBV20-1 to TRBJ2-2; possible D gene TRBD1, 5 bases. The germline CDR1 and CDR2 sequences are DFQATT and SNEGSKA (reference sequence). The CDR3 is 14 residues long. V lost 5 bases, J lost 4 bases, and 14 bases lay in between. Here the CDR3 DNA reads TGCAGTGCTCCGACCCGTAGGGGCACCGGGGAGCTGTTTTTT. Translated: CSAPTRRGTGELFF.

By share of the sample, this clonotype is medium-sized. The chain recombines TRBV13 with TRBJ2-1; no firm D call. V was clipped by 3 bases and J by 5 bases, with 14 bases between them. Per germline, CDR1 PRHDT and CDR2 FYEKMQ (reference sequence). The CDR3 sequence is 15 residues long. This CDR3 is CASSLRTANNNEQFF. The CDR3 DNA is TGTGCCAGCAGCTTGAGGACGGCTAATAACAATGAGCAGTTCTTC.

By share of the sample, this clonotype is medium-sized (0.01 to 0.1%). The V gene is TRBV28, the J gene TRBJ2-5, with 8 bases fitting TRBD1. The CDR3 loop spans 16 amino acids. CDR1 and CDR2 from the germline V gene are MDHEN and SYDVKM. With 2 bases clipped from V and 4 bases from J, the junction kept 9 bases outside the gene matches. The CDR3 nucleotides read TGTGCCAGCAGTTTACCCAGAGGGACAGGCGGAGAGACCCAGTACTTC. This codes for CASSLPRGTGGETQYF.

Within the sample, this clonotype is medium-sized. The V gene is TRBV10-3, the J gene TRBJ1-1; 9 positions match TRBD1. Germline CDR1 reads ENHRY; CDR2 reads SYGVKD. J gave up 5 bases and V 6 bases, and 7 bases lay outside the gene matches. The CDR3 is 14 residues long. In DNA form, the CDR3 reads TGTGCCATCAGCCTCCGGACAGGGGCAACTGAAGCTTTCTTT. This codes for CAISLRTGATEAFF.

This clonotype is classed as large. The chain couples TRBV5-4 to TRBJ2-2, with D uncertain. CDR1 is SGHNT and CDR2 is YYREEE in the germline V gene (reference sequence). The V end lost 0 bases, the J end lost 2 bases, and 8 bases lay between the germline ends. This CDR3 spans 15 amino acids. The CDR3 protein is CASSLGDFNTGELFF. The CDR3 bases are TGTGCCAGCAGCTTGGGAGATTTTAACACCGGGGAGCTGTTTTTT.

This clonotype is labeled large. This chain uses TRBV2 with TRBJ2-1; D might be TRBD2 (6 bases). Germline-derived CDR1 and CDR2 are SNHLY and FYNNEI. The CDR3 runs to 15 residues. The V and J ends lost 6 bases and 3 bases respectively, with 15 bases between them. CDR3 nucleotides: TGTGCCAGCAGAAAGGAGCAAGCGGGCTACAATGAGCAGTTCTTC. Translation gives CASRKEQAGYNEQFF.

This clonotype is medium-sized within its sample. The chain combines TRBV28 with TRBJ2-7, with D possibly being TRBD1 or TRBD2 (5 bases each). From germline, CDR1 is MDHEN and CDR2 SYDVKM. Trimming took 4 bases from V and 7 from J, leaving 11 bases between them. This CDR3 is built from 12 residues. DNA for the CDR3: TGTGCCAGCAGTTCCGGGACGAGGGAGCAGTACTTC. Its protein product is CASSSGTREQYF.

By proportion, this clonotype is hyperexpanded. The chain carries TRBV18 and TRBJ2-7; D may be TRBD1 (6 bases). Germline CDR1 and CDR2: KGHSH and LQKENI. The CDR3 is 14 amino acids. V lost 3 bases and J lost 6, with 15 bases in between. The CDR3 sequence is CASSPTGYFGEQYF. CDR3 coding DNA: TGTGCCAGCTCACCCACAGGGTACTTCGGCGAGCAGTACTTC.

This clonotype qualifies as large. The chain joins TRBV12-3 or TRBV12-4 to TRBJ1-2, with 8 nucleotides matching TRBD1. V lost 3 bases to trimming and J lost 5 bases; unmatched junction nucleotides: 11. The CDR3 has 16 residues. The chain's CDR3 is CASSLGSPGGEYGYTF. DNA of the CDR3: TGTGCCAGCAGTTTGGGATCTCCAGGGGGCGAGTATGGCTACACCTTC.

This clonotype is classed as medium-sized (0.01 to 0.1%). The rearrangement links TRBV25-1 to TRBJ2-7; D is undetermined. The CDR3 covers 13 residues. Trimming removed 3 bases from V and 1 base from J, with 7 bases in between. In germline, CDR1 is MGHDK, CDR2 SYGVNS. CDR3 nucleotides: TGTGCCAGCAGTGACCCTATATCCTACGAGCAGTACTTC. This encodes CASSDPISYEQYF.

By share, this clonotype ranks as large. The rearrangement joins TRBV11-1 to TRBJ2-2, with D tentatively TRBD1 (7 bases). The CDR3 loop spans 17 amino acids. The germline V gene has CDR1 SGHAT and CDR2 FQDESV (reference sequence). With 11 bases removed from V and 7 bases from J, the gap between germline ends came to 29 bases. The DNA of the CDR3 is TGTGCCTCGTCCTTCTGGGGCGGGACAGAGAATGGCGGGGAGCTGTTTTTT. Its protein product is CASSFWGGTENGGELFF.

Sample share makes this clonotype medium-sized. The chain combines TRBV7-3 with TRBJ2-3; maybe TRBD2 (6 bases). The CDR3 sequence is 14 residues long. From germline, CDR1 is SGHTA and CDR2 FQGTGA. Trimming stripped 0 bases from V and 5 bases from J, with 9 bases between. The chain's CDR3 is CASSLTGGKDTQYF. The CDR3 region has the DNA TGTGCCAGCAGCTTAACGGGAGGAAAAGATACGCAGTATTTT.

This clonotype rates as medium-sized. The chain combines TRBV7-8 with TRBJ2-1, with 9 bases aligning to TRBD1. Germline loops: CDR1 SGHVS, CDR2 FQNEAQ. V lost 5 bases and J lost 4; bases outside the gene matches: 12. The CDR3 totals 17 residues. For the CDR3, the DNA is TGTGCCAGCAGCCCTTATCACCGGGACAGGGAATACAATGAGCAGTTCTTC. This translates into CASSPYHRDREYNEQFF.

In its sample, this clonotype ranks as medium-sized. CDR3 sequence reads: CASSLSGHYNEQFF. CDR3 nucleotide sequence: TGTGCCAGCAGTTTATCGGGACACTACAATGAGCAGTTCTTC. The gene calls are TRBV27 and TRBJ2-1, with TRBD1 as a possible D gene (6 bases). CDR3 size: 14 residues. V was trimmed by 0 bases and J by 3 bases, leaving 6 bases between them. Germline V lookup: CDR1 MNHEY, CDR2 SMNVEV (reference sequence).

This chain links TRBV27 with TRBJ1-2; 7 bases are a match to TRBD1. The V gene end was trimmed by 2 bases and the J gene end by 4 bases; junction bases not matched to a gene: 1. Germline assignment: CDR1 MNHEY and CDR2 SMNVEV (reference sequence). The CDR3 is 13 amino acids. This CDR3 is CASSLTGAYGYTF. The CDR3 DNA is TGTGCCAGCAGTTTAACAGGGGCCTATGGCTACACCTTC.

This clonotype rates as medium-sized. V usage is TRBV7-2 and J usage is TRBJ2-7, with D perhaps matching TRBD1 (8 bases). Trimming pared 3 bases from V and 5 bases from J, leaving 17 bases between. From germline, CDR1 is SGHTA and CDR2 FQGNSA. The CDR3 covers 15 residues. Written as DNA, the CDR3 is TGTGCCAGCAGCTTGGACAGGGAGGGGATCGACGAGCAGTACTTC. Translated: CASSLDREGIDEQYF.

Within the sample, this clonotype is medium-sized. This chain links TRBV5-5 with TRBJ1-3; 7 bases align to TRBD1. The J segment lost 5 bases and the V segment lost 3 bases, leaving 8 bases of the junction unmatched. Germline-derived CDR1 and CDR2 are SGHKS and YYEKEE (reference sequence). CDR3 size: 15 residues. CDR3 sequence reads: CASSSRQGQRNTIYF. In DNA form, the CDR3 reads TGTGCCAGCAGCTCGCGACAGGGTCAGAGAAACACCATATATTTT.

This clonotype has only a few counts. The chain is built from TRBV19 and TRBJ2-2; D tentatively reads TRBD1 or TRBD2 (5 bases each). Germline V gene data show CDR1 as LNHDA and CDR2 as SQIVND (reference sequence). Trimming pared 7 bases from V and 6 bases from J, leaving 15 bases between. This CDR3 spans 14 amino acids. The DNA of the CDR3 is TGTGCCAGTATTGTGACCGGGACCTCCGGGGAGCTGTTTTTT. Encoded protein: CASIVTGTSGELFF. Together with reference TRBV19 and TRBJ2-2, the CDR3 gives the full variable domain: DGGITQSPKYLFRKEGQNVTLSCEQNLNHDAMYWYRQDPGQGLRLIYYSQIVNDFQKGDIAEGYSVSREKKESFPLTVTSAQKNPTAFYLCASIVTGTSGELFFGEGSRLTVL.